The rows below give T cell receptor beta chains drawn from one sample of a study of blood T cell repertoires in COVID-19. Some clones are missing from TCRdb's copy, which holds only in-frame ones; the method was immunoSEQ multiplex PCR. This sample has 200,000 to 250,000 clones, with 75% to 90% found just once. The source material was PBMCs or T cells enriched from blood (not recorded which). Receptor source: a woman in her twenties or thirties with acute COVID-19. Each CDR3 is given with its conserved first and last residue. D genes are given only for firm matches. Clone sizes are given selectively: once, few, many, or a class where the clone is expanded.

TGTGCCACCAGGGGCGGGTACGAGCAGTACTTC,CATRGGYEQYF,TRBJ2-7,TRBV6-5,NA,NA
TGTGCCAGCAGCTTAGGGGCTAGCGTGCACTCTGGGGCCAACGTCCTGACTTTC,CASSLGASVHSGANVLTF,TRBJ2-6,TRBV7-9,NA,NA
TGTGCCAGAAGCATCAACTCGCCCGCGGGGCAGGTCCCTAGTAGACTGTTTTTT,CARSINSPAGQVPSRLFF,TRBJ1-4,TRBV7-5,NA,NA
TGTGCCAGCAGTCCCCGGACTAGCGGGGGAAATGAGCAGTTCTTC,CASSPRTSGGNEQFF,TRBJ2-1,TRBV27,TRBD2,NA
TGTGCCAGCAGTGAATGGGCTAGCGGGAGTTGGAATGAGCAGTTCTTC,CASSEWASGSWNEQFF,TRBJ2-1,TRBV2,TRBD2,NA
TGTGCCAGCAGTTTATGGGGGACAGGAAACACCATATATTTT,CASSLWGTGNTIYF,TRBJ1-3,TRBV28,NA,NA
TGTGCCAGCAGCTCCGGGTCCTATCAGCCCCAGCATTTT,CASSSGSYQPQHF,TRBJ1-5,TRBV7-9,NA,NA
TGCGCCAGCAGCTTGGTCGGCTATGGCTACACCTTC,CASSLVGYGYTF,TRBJ1-2,TRBV5-1,NA,NA
TGTGCCAGCAGCGCGGACAGAAACTCTGGAAACACCATATATTTT,CASSADRNSGNTIYF,TRBJ1-3,TRBV9,NA,NA
TGTGCCAGCATACAGGGGAACACCGGGGAGCTGTTTTTT,CASIQGNTGELFF,TRBJ2-2,TRBV28,NA,NA
TGTGCCAGCTCACTCGGGACTAGCGGGATAAATGAGCAGTTCTTC,CASSLGTSGINEQFF,TRBJ2-1,TRBV18,TRBD2,NA
TGTGCCAGCAGTGAGACGCCGGAGGATACGCAGTATTTT,CASSETPEDTQYF,TRBJ2-3,TRBV6-4,NA,many
TGTGCCTGGAAGTGGGGGGGGAACACTGAAGCTTTCTTT,CAWKWGGNTEAFF,TRBJ1-1,TRBV30,NA,NA
TGTGCCAGCAGCTCACCATATCTTAGGGGAGCTTTCTTT,CASSSPYLRGAFF,TRBJ1-1,TRBV5-8,NA,NA
TGCGCCAGCAGCCTTCGACTCTCCGGGGAGACCCAGTACTTC,CASSLRLSGETQYF,TRBJ2-5,TRBV5-1,NA,NA
TGCGCCAGCAGCCGTACCCCCGGGACTACAAACACCGGGGAGCTGTTTTTT,CASSRTPGTTNTGELFF,TRBJ2-2,TRBV4-3,TRBD2,NA
TGCGCCAGCAGCTTTAGTCCGGACACTGAAGCTTTCTTT,CASSFSPDTEAFF,TRBJ1-1,TRBV5-1,NA,once
TGTGCCAGCAGTGGGACAGTGTCCGGGAGGGGTGAGCAGTTCTTC,CASSGTVSGRGEQFF,TRBJ2-1,TRBV2,TRBD2,once
TGTGCCAGCTCACCGCTAGCGGACTACAATGAGCAGTTCTTC,CASSPLADYNEQFF,TRBJ2-1,TRBV18,TRBD2,NA
TGTGCCAGCTCACCGGGCTCCAGGGGTTCTGGAAACACCATATATTTT,CASSPGSRGSGNTIYF,TRBJ1-3,TRBV18,NA,many
TGTGCCAGCGGTGGGCTTGGGGACAGGGGGCGCGAGCAGTACTTC,CASGGLGDRGREQYF,TRBJ2-7,TRBV27,TRBD1,NA
TGTGCCAGCAGCTTAGGGGGGGGCCTACCCCAGCATTTT,CASSLGGGLPQHF,TRBJ1-5,TRBV7-2,NA,NA
TGTGCCAGCAGTCGACAGGAGAACACTGAAGCTTTCTTT,CASSRQENTEAFF,TRBJ1-1,TRBV2,NA,few
TGTGCCAGCAGTGACGCTGCGGGGGGACGCCTCAATTTGGCCCTCCACTTT,CASSDAAGGRLNLALHF,TRBJ1-6,TRBV6-1,NA,few
TGTGCCAGCAGCTCCACTAGCGGGTCGCAGTATTTT,CASSSTSGSQYF,TRBJ2-3,TRBV11-2,TRBD2,NA
TGTGCCAGCATTTGGGGACAGGGAAGGTTGGGCCTTTCACCCCTCCACTTT,CASIWGQGRLGLSPLHF,TRBJ1-6,TRBV28,TRBD1,NA
TGTGCCAGCAGCCCGGAGGGGGCCGGTTCCGGGGAGCTGTTTTTT,CASSPEGAGSGELFF,TRBJ2-2,TRBV7-8,NA,NA
TGTGCCAGCAGTACCGGGACTAGCTCTTTTGAGCAGTTCTTC,CASSTGTSSFEQFF,TRBJ2-1,TRBV6-5,TRBD2,NA
TGTGCCAGCAGTTTGATCGGGAATGAAGCTTTCTTT,CASSLIGNEAFF,TRBJ1-1,TRBV12-3/TRBV12-4,NA,NA
TGTGCCAGCAGCCAAGAAGGAGGTTACGGAGGATCGATCTCATATGGCTACACCTTC,CASSQEGGYGGSISYGYTF,TRBJ1-2,TRBV4-2,NA,NA
TGCAGTGCTAGAGCTGTAGATACGCAGTATTTT,CSARAVDTQYF,TRBJ2-3,TRBV20-1,NA,NA
TGTGCCAGCTCACCAGAGGCCGTGCAAGGCACCATATATTTT,CASSPEAVQGTIYF,TRBJ1-3,TRBV18,NA,NA
TGTGCCAGTAGTACCGGGACAGCCTCTGGAAACACCATATATTTT,CASSTGTASGNTIYF,TRBJ1-3,TRBV19,TRBD1,once
TGTGCCAGTAGTATCCGGGACAGGGGTAATGAAAAACTGTTTTTT,CASSIRDRGNEKLFF,TRBJ1-4,TRBV19,TRBD1,NA
TGTGCCAGCAGCCCGGGGACTAGCGGCAAAAACATTCAGTACTTC,CASSPGTSGKNIQYF,TRBJ2-4,TRBV7-8,TRBD2,few
TGTGCCAGCAGCTCGTGGTCTAGCGGGGGGGCGAAGGAGACCCAGTACTTC,CASSSWSSGGAKETQYF,TRBJ2-5,TRBV3-1/TRBV3-2,TRBD2,NA
TGTGCCAGTAGTAGGTCAGGGGGTGTCAGCAATCAGCCCCAGCATTTT,CASSRSGGVSNQPQHF,TRBJ1-5,TRBV19,TRBD1,NA
TGTGCCAGTAGTTCGCAGGGTATTTCGGGAGAGACCCAGTACTTC,CASSSQGISGETQYF,TRBJ2-5,TRBV19,NA,NA
TGTGCCAGCAGTGAGCAGGGGTCTAACTATGGCTACACCTTC,CASSEQGSNYGYTF,TRBJ1-2,TRBV6-1,NA,NA